These 32 T cell receptor beta chains came from one sample sequenced in a study of CD8 T cells in ankylosing spondylitis. TCRdb independently ran MiXCR on the 5' RACE reads; one entry per CDR3 protein. The data show 380,000 or so distinct CDR3 sequences, more than 20% seen once. Sequenced input: blood, either unsorted or a sorted T cell fraction (not recorded which). The receptors come from a male donor with ankylosing spondylitis or in good health (not recorded which).

This clonotype showed up just a few times. The rearrangement joins TRBV11-2 to TRBJ2-3, with unresolved D. CDR3 length: 13 amino acids. V lost 4 bases, J lost 5 bases, and 10 bases lay in between. In germline, CDR1 is SGHAT, CDR2 FQNNGV. The CDR3 nucleotides read TGTGCCAGCAGCTCGTGGCGGCGAGATACGCAGTATTTT. Residues: CASSSWRRDTQYF. Full variable domain (rest looked up from reference TRBV11-2 and TRBJ2-3): EAGVAQSPRYKIIEKRQSVAFWCNPISGHATLYWYQQILGQGPKLLIQFQNNGVVDDSQLPKDRFSAERLKGVDSTLKIQPAKLEDSAVYLCASSSWRRDTQYFGPGTRLTVL.

The rearrangement links TRBV29-1 to TRBJ2-1; perhaps TRBD1 as D (6 bases). This CDR3 is 14 amino acids long. Germline CDR1 reads SQVTM; CDR2 reads ANQGSEA. The ends were cut back, 3 bases at V and 0 bases at J, with 9 bases in the middle. The CDR3 DNA reads as TGCAGCGTTGATGGGACAAACTCCTACAATGAGCAGTTCTTC. This sequence encodes CSVDGTNSYNEQFF.

The rearrangement links TRBV30 to TRBJ2-4; 8 nucleotides match TRBD1. V shed 0 bases and J 8 bases; nucleotides not matched to a gene: 6. The CDR3 is made up of 14 amino acids. The germline V gene encodes CDR1 GTSNPN and CDR2 SVGIG (reference sequence). CDR3 sequence (DNA): TGTGCCTGGAGTGTACTAGAGACAGGGGACATTCAGTACTTC. Translation: CAWSVLETGDIQYF.

This clonotype appeared a few times. J is TRBJ2-7 and V is TRBV12-3 or TRBV12-4; D possibly uses TRBD1 or TRBD2 (5 bases each). This CDR3 has 14 residues. Deletions cut 7 bases from V and 6 bases from J, with 19 bases between. CDR3 sequence reads: CASTHGPPGREQYF. CDR3 DNA: TGTGCCAGCACCCATGGGCCACCGGGACGCGAGCAGTACTTC.

The CDR3, as DNA: TGTGCCAGCAGCGGGACAGCAGATACGCAGTATTTT. This gives the protein CASSGTADTQYF. This rearrangement joins TRBV5-4 to TRBJ2-3; TRBD1 matches at 7 bases. V lost 4 bases, J lost 4 bases, and 0 bases stayed unmatched. This CDR3 is 12 amino acids long. Germline V gives CDR1 SGHNT, CDR2 YYREEE (reference sequence).

This clonotype was observed a few times. The chain joins TRBV12-3 or TRBV12-4 to TRBJ2-3, with D tentatively TRBD2 (5 bases). Trimming shortened V by 3 bases and J by 2 bases, and 9 bases separated the two germline ends. The CDR3 sequence is 14 residues long. In DNA form, the CDR3 reads TGTGCCAGCAGTTTTTGGGAGAACACAGATACGCAGTATTTT. As protein: CASSFWENTDTQYF.

This rearrangement joins TRBV12-3 or TRBV12-4 to TRBJ2-3, with 12 nucleotides matching TRBD2. The CDR3 covers 14 residues. The V gene end was trimmed by 7 bases and the J gene end by 3 bases; junction bases not matched to a gene: 2. CDR3 protein: CASTLAGGTDTQYF. Here the CDR3 DNA reads TGTGCCAGCACACTAGCGGGGGGAACAGATACGCAGTATTTT.

A word on this clonotype: A read error may be the cause here, since a much bigger clone is one base away. The chain couples TRBV7-2 to TRBJ2-2, with no clear D. Germline-derived CDR1 and CDR2 are SGHTA and FQGNSA. Trimming stripped 2 bases from V and 9 bases from J, with 4 bases between. CDR3 size: 11 residues. CDR3 sequence: CASSLTRELFF. The DNA for the CDR3 is TGTGCCAGCAGCTTAACCCGGGAGCTGTTTTTT.

This clonotype was counted ten times or more. The CDR3 sequence: CSARELGGHNYGYTF. The CDR3, as DNA: TGCAGTGCTAGAGAGTTAGGAGGTCATAACTATGGCTACACCTTC. This chain joins TRBV20-1 and TRBJ1-2; D is ambiguous. The CDR3 loop spans 15 amino acids. The V gene lost 0 bases and the J gene lost 1 base, with 12 bases spanning the gap. CDR1 and CDR2 from the germline V gene are DFQATT and SNEGSKA (reference sequence).

This clonotype was seen many times. The CDR3 sequence: CASSFQAPYEQYF. DNA for the CDR3: TGTGCCAGCAGTTTCCAGGCCCCCTACGAGCAGTACTTC. The chain recombines TRBV12-3 or TRBV12-4 with TRBJ2-7; D not resolved. CDR3 size: 13 residues. Trimming left V 3 bases short and J 2 bases short, with 8 bases between.

The rearrangement joins TRBV4-2 to TRBJ2-3; D might be TRBD1 (6 bases). V shed 0 bases and J shed 2 bases, with 15 bases lying between them. This CDR3 is built from 17 residues. Germline lookup yields CDR1 LGHNA and CDR2 YNFKEQ. The CDR3 bases are TGTGCCAGCAGCCAAGAGAAAGTAGCAGGGGTCACAGATACGCAGTATTTT. It specifies CASSQEKVAGVTDTQYF.

This clonotype was seen only a few times. This sequence joins TRBV5-5 and TRBJ2-7; weak D call: TRBD2 (5 bases). From germline, CDR1 is SGHKS and CDR2 YYEKEE (reference sequence). The CDR3 spans 13 residues. V dropped 2 bases and J dropped 5 bases, with 11 bases sitting between them. CDR3 bases: TGTGCCAGCAGCTTCTCTTTCGGGGACGAGCAGTACTTC. This gives the protein CASSFSFGDEQYF.

The chain links TRBV28 to TRBJ1-2; D remains ambiguous. V shed 5 bases and J shed 8 bases, with 15 bases lying between them. The CDR3 spans 13 residues. The germline V gene encodes CDR1 MDHEN and CDR2 SYDVKM. The CDR3 nucleotides are TGTGCCAGCAGTGACCCAAGGCTACGAGGCTACACCTTC. As protein: CASSDPRLRGYTF.

The chain employs TRBV6-2 or TRBV6-3 and TRBJ2-2, with D perhaps TRBD2 (5 bases). The CDR3 is 17 amino acids. V shed 2 bases and J shed 1 base, with 14 bases lying between them. The V gene's germline CDR1 is MNHEY and CDR2 SVGEGT. CDR3 DNA: TGTGCCAGCAGTTACATGGTCCGGGGTTGGAACACCGGGGAGCTGTTTTTT. It encodes CASSYMVRGWNTGELFF.

V gene TRBV10-3 combines with J gene TRBJ2-7, with TRBD1 identical over 8 bases. The V segment lost 2 bases and the J segment 0 bases; nucleotides outside the gene matches: 6. The CDR3 loop spans 16 amino acids. Germline CDR1 ENHRY, CDR2 SYGVKD. The CDR3 is CAISEVGRGLSYEQYF. The CDR3 DNA reads as TGTGCCATCAGTGAGGTCGGCAGGGGGCTCTCCTACGAGCAGTACTTC.

The chain joins TRBV6-1 to TRBJ2-5; a weak D match, TRBD1 (5 bases). The ends were cut back, 6 bases at V and 5 bases at J, with 16 bases in the middle. Germline values: CDR1 MNHNS, CDR2 SASEGT. This CDR3 contains 14 residues. Written as DNA, the CDR3 is TGTGCCAGCAGGCCCTTTTCGACAGTGGAGACCCAGTACTTC. It encodes CASRPFSTVETQYF.

This clonotype was seen a few times. The chain combines TRBV27 with TRBJ2-1, with TRBD2 matching over 14 bases. Germline trimming cut 10 bases from V and 0 bases from J; bases unmatched to any gene: 11. Germline V gene sequence: CDR1 MNHEY, CDR2 SMNVEV (reference sequence). There are 18 residues in the CDR3. The CDR3 DNA follows: TGTGCCACCACGCCGGGACTAGCGGGGGTAGACTCCTACAATGAGCAGTTCTTC. Amino acids: CATTPGLAGVDSYNEQFF.

J is TRBJ2-5 and V is TRBV14; a weak D match, TRBD1 (6 bases). CDR3 length: 14 residues. CDR1 SGHDN and CDR2 FVKESK come from the germline V gene. V was shortened by 3 bases and J by 4 bases, with 12 bases between the two germline ends. The CDR3 loop reads CASSQHRDGETQYF. CDR3 DNA sequence: TGTGCCAGCAGCCAGCACAGGGACGGAGAGACCCAGTACTTC.

The chain has TRBV29-1 and TRBJ1-1; possible D gene TRBD1, 5 bases. Germline lookup yields CDR1 SQVTM and CDR2 ANQGSEA. V was trimmed by 8 bases and J by 2 bases, leaving 15 bases between them. The CDR3 has 13 amino acids. The CDR3 DNA sequence: TGCAGCATCGGATGGGACGGTAACACTGAAGCTTTCTTT. Protein sequence: CSIGWDGNTEAFF.

This clonotype was seen more than once but under ten times. The J gene is TRBJ2-1, the V gene TRBV28; D remains unclear. The CDR3 sequence is 14 residues long. CDR1 and CDR2 (germline): MDHEN, SYDVKM. V was trimmed by 3 bases and J by 5 bases, leaving 11 bases between them. The CDR3 here is CASSFRLGDNEQFF. The DNA for the CDR3 is TGTGCCAGCAGTTTCAGATTGGGCGACAATGAGCAGTTCTTC.

The genes are TRBV3-1 and TRBJ2-4; 7 bases line up with TRBD1. V was clipped by 0 bases and J by 0 bases; unmatched bases: 17. This CDR3 contains 21 residues. Germline CDR1 and CDR2: LGHDT and YNNKEL (reference sequence). CDR3 loop: CASSQDRGQASLIIAKNIQYF. DNA of the CDR3: TGTGCCAGCAGCCAAGATCGAGGACAGGCCTCTTTGATTATAGCCAAAAACATTCAGTACTTC.

V gene TRBV5-1 combines with J gene TRBJ2-5; D is possibly TRBD1 (5 bases). The CDR3 covers 17 residues. Trimming took 0 bases from V and 7 from J, leaving 22 bases between them. Germline V gene sequence: CDR1 SGHRS, CDR2 YFSETQ. CDR3 amino acids: CASSLAEFTADSLTQYF. The DNA of the CDR3 is TGCGCCAGCAGCTTGGCCGAGTTCACGGCCGACAGCCTGACCCAGTACTTC.

A single count supports this clonotype. This sequence joins TRBV30 and TRBJ1-1, with 7 bases lining up with TRBD1. This CDR3 has 14 residues. Germline lookup yields CDR1 GTSNPN and CDR2 SVGIG (reference sequence). Germline trimming cut 2 bases from V and 1 base from J; bases unmatched to any gene: 4. CDR3 residues: CAWSWGQKNTEAFF. The CDR3 coding sequence is TGTGCCTGGAGTTGGGGACAGAAGAACACTGAAGCTTTCTTT.

This clonotype was counted between two and nine times. The gene calls are TRBV7-6 and TRBJ2-1, with TRBD2 matching 14 bases. This CDR3 region has 17 residues. Germline V CDR1 and CDR2: SGHVS, FNYEAQ. J lost 4 bases, V lost 2 bases, and 4 bases had no gene match. As DNA, the CDR3 is TGTGCCAGCAGCTTAATGGGACTAGCGGGGGCGTACAATGAGCAGTTCTTC. Translation: CASSLMGLAGAYNEQFF.

This clonotype was seen at least ten times. This chain uses TRBV3-1 with TRBJ2-5; no clear D. The V gene lost 4 bases and the J gene lost 5 bases, with 8 bases spanning the gap. The germline CDR1 and CDR2 sequences are LGHDT and YNNKEL (reference sequence). The CDR3 extends over 12 amino acids. CDR3 residues: CASSRTEETQYF. Written as DNA, the CDR3 is TGTGCCAGCAGCCGGACCGAGGAGACCCAGTACTTC.

This clonotype was seen only a few times. The chain couples TRBV11-2 to TRBJ2-3; TRBD1 aligns across 10 bases. CDR3 size: 16 residues. From germline, CDR1 is SGHAT and CDR2 FQNNGV. V gave up 1 base and J gave up 6 bases; unmatched junction bases: 7. CDR3 residues: CASSLVPTGGRDTQYF. CDR3 DNA: TGTGCCAGCAGCTTAGTCCCGACAGGGGGCAGGGATACGCAGTATTTT.

J is TRBJ2-1 and V is TRBV29-1, with D unresolved. V shed 3 bases and J shed 2 bases, with 14 bases lying between them. The CDR3 length is 15 residues. The germline V gene encodes CDR1 SQVTM and CDR2 ANQGSEA. The DNA of the CDR3 is TGCAGCGTTGAGTGCAAAGATACCCCCTACAATGAGCAGTTCTTC. Translated, it gives CSVECKDTPYNEQFF.

The chain carries TRBV27 and TRBJ2-7; tentatively, D is TRBD2 (5 bases). Germline V CDR1 and CDR2: MNHEY, SMNVEV (reference sequence). Trimming took 4 bases from V and 2 from J, leaving 12 bases between them. This CDR3 comprises 14 residues. CDR3 DNA: TGTGCCAGCAGTTCGAGGCCCGGGGCCTACGAGCAGTACTTC. Encoded protein: CASSSRPGAYEQYF.

The table lists this clonotype with a few counts. The chain links TRBV20-1 to TRBJ1-2, with D uncertain. Trimming left V 6 bases short and J 5 bases short, with 16 bases between. CDR3 size: 13 residues. CDR1 DFQATT and CDR2 SNEGSKA come from the germline V gene (reference sequence). CDR3 DNA sequence: TGCAGTGCAGGGAAGGTGCTGGGTTATGGCTACACCTTC. Amino acids: CSAGKVLGYGYTF.

The genes are TRBV19 and TRBJ2-3; 14 bases are a match to TRBD2. The CDR3 has 20 amino acids. Looked up from germline, CDR1 is LNHDA and CDR2 is SQIVND (reference sequence). The V and J ends lost 6 bases and 0 bases, in that order; junction bases with no gene match: 14. As DNA, the CDR3 is TGTGCCAGTAGACCTCCGGGACTAGCGGGGGCCGAAACTAGCACAGATACGCAGTATTTT. Protein product: CASRPPGLAGAETSTDTQYF.

The rearrangement uses TRBV28 and TRBJ2-2; D gene ambiguous. The CDR3 covers 13 residues. Trimming removed 5 bases from V and 4 bases from J, with 8 bases in between. Per germline, CDR1 MDHEN and CDR2 SYDVKM. CDR3 sequence (DNA): TGTGCCAGCAGTCAACTCCGCACCGGGGAGCTGTTTTTT. Translation: CASSQLRTGELFF.

The rearrangement uses TRBV7-9 and TRBJ2-1, with 10 bases fitting TRBD2. The CDR3 extends over 14 amino acids. J gave up 8 bases and V 4 bases, and 5 bases lay outside the gene matches. Germline CDR1 reads SEHNR; CDR2 reads FQNEAQ (reference sequence). CDR3 nucleotides: TGTGCCAGCAGCTCTCCGGGACTAGCGTATGAGCAGTTCTTC. This translates into CASSSPGLAYEQFF. Variable domain in full (rest from reference TRBV7-9 and TRBJ2-1): DTGVSQNPRHKITKRGQNVTFRCDPISEHNRLYWYRQTLGQGPEFLTYFQNEAQLEKSRLLSDRFSAERPKGSFSTLEIQRTEQGDSAMYLCASSSPGLAYEQFFGPGTRLTVL.